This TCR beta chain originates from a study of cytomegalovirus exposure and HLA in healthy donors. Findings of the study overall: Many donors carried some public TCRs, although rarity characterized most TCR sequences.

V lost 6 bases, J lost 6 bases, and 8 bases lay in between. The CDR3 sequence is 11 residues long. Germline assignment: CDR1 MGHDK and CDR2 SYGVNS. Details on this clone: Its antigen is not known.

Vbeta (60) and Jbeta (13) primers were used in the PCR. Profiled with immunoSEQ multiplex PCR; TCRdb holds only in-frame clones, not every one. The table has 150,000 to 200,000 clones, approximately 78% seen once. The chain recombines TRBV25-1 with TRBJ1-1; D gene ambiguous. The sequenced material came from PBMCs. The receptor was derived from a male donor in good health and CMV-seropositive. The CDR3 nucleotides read TGTGCCAGCAGGCGACTCGCTGAAGCTTTCTTT. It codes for CASRRLAEAFF. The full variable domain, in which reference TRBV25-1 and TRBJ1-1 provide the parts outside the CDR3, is EADIYQTPRYLVIGTGKKITLECSQTMGHDKMYWYQQDPGMELHLIHYSYGVNSTEKGDLSSESTVSRIRTEHFPLTLESARPSHTSQYLCASRRLAEAFFGQGTRLTVV.